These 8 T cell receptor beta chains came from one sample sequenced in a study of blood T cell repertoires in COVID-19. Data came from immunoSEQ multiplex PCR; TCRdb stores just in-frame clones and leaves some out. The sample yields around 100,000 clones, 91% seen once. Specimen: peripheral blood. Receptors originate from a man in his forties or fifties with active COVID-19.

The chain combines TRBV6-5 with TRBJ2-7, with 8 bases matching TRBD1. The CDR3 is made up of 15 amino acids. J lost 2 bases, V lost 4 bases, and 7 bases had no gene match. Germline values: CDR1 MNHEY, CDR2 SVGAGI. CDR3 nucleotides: TGTGCCAGCAGTTCCGAGACAGGGGTTGCCTACGAGCAGTACTTC. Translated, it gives CASSSETGVAYEQYF.

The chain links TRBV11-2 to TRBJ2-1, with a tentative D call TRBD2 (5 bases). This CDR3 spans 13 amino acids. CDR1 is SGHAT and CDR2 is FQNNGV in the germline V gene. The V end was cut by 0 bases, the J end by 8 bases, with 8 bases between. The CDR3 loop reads CASSLDMRDEQFF. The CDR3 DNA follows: TGTGCCAGCAGCTTAGATATGCGGGATGAGCAGTTCTTC.

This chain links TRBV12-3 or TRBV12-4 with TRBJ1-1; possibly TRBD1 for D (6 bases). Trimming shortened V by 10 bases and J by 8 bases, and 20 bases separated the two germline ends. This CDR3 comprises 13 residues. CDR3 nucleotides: TGTGCCACCAATCCCGTTGACAGGTACGAAGCTTTCTTT. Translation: CATNPVDRYEAFF.

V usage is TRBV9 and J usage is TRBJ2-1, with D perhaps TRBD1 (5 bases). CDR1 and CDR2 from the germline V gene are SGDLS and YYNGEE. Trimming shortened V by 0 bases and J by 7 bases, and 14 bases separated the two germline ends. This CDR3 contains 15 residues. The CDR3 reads CASSVGGLSGNEQFF. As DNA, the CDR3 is TGTGCCAGCAGCGTAGGGGGCCTCTCTGGAAATGAGCAGTTCTTC. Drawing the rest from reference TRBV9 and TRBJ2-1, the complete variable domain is DSGVTQTPKHLITATGQRVTLRCSPRSGDLSVYWYQQSLDQGLQFLIQYYNGEERAKGNILERFSAQQFPDLHSELNLSSLELGDSALYFCASSVGGLSGNEQFFGPGTRLTVL.

CDR3 DNA sequence: TGCGCCAGCAGCCTGGGGGCTAGCGGGGGGGCCCGTAGCGGGGAGACCCAGTACTTC. Residues: CASSLGASGGARSGETQYF. The chain joins TRBV5-1 to TRBJ2-5; TRBD2 aligns across 12 bases. This CDR3 has 19 amino acids. Germline V gene data show CDR1 as SGHRS and CDR2 as YFSETQ. V was clipped by 4 bases and J by 5 bases; unmatched bases: 18.

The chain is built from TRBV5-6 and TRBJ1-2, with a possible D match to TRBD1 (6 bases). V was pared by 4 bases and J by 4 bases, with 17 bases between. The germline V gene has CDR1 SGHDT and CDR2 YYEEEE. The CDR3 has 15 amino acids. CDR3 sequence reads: CASSPRAGTTYGYTF. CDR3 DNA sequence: TGTGCCAGCAGCCCGCGAGCCGGGACAACCTATGGCTACACCTTC.

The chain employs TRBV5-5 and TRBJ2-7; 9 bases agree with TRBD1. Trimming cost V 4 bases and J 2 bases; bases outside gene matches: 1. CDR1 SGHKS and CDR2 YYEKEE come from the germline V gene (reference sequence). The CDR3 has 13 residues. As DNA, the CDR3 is TGTGCCAGCAGCAGACAGGGGGCCTACGAGCAGTACTTC. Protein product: CASSRQGAYEQYF.

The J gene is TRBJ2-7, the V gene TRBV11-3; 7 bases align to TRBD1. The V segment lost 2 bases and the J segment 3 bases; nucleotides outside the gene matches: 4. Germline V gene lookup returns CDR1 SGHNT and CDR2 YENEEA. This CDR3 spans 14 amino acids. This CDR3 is CASSLTGTDYEQYF. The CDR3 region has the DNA TGTGCCAGCAGCTTAACCGGGACAGACTACGAGCAGTACTTC.